The 13 T cell receptor beta chains given below trace back to one sample, sequenced in a study of T cell responses to AZD1222 COVID-19 vaccine. The repertoire was sequenced with immunoSEQ multiplex PCR; TCRdb's copy has only in-frame clones and lacks some. The sample records 130,000 to 150,000 clones, more than 70% being singletons. This material consisted of peripheral blood, taken on day 0 of MenACWY control vaccination. The source is an adult in good health.

The gene calls are TRBV11-3 and TRBJ2-4; D is ambiguous. The germline V gene encodes CDR1 SGHNT and CDR2 YENEEA. The CDR3 sequence is 12 residues long. With 4 bases removed from V and 15 bases from J, the gap between germline ends came to 16 bases. DNA for the CDR3: TGTGCCAGCAGCTCTCAGACCGACGAGAGGTACTTC. Protein: CASSSQTDERYF. The full variable domain, completed using reference TRBV11-3 and TRBJ2-4, is EAGVVQSPRYKIIEKKQPVAFWCNPISGHNTLYWYLQNLGQGPELLIRYENEEAVDDSQLPKDRFSAERLKGVDSTLKIQPAELGDSAVYLCASSSQTDERYFGAGTRLSVL.

This sequence joins TRBV3-1 (or the pseudogene TRBV3-2) and TRBJ2-2; a possible D gene is TRBD2 (5 bases). CDR3 length: 14 amino acids. The germline V and J ends were trimmed by 4 bases and 4 bases, with 10 bases remaining between them. CDR1 and CDR2 (germline): LGHDT, YNNKEL (reference sequence). CDR3: CASSRSEGTGELFF. DNA for the CDR3: TGTGCCAGCAGCCGGAGTGAGGGCACCGGGGAGCTGTTTTTT.

The chain joins TRBV7-8 to TRBJ1-4, with D perhaps matching TRBD1 (5 bases). The CDR3 loop spans 12 amino acids. Germline V gene data show CDR1 as SGHVS and CDR2 as FQNEAQ. V lost 5 bases to trimming and J lost 10 bases, with 11 bases between them. Here the CDR3 reads CASSPGDAKLFF. CDR3 DNA sequence: TGTGCCAGCAGCCCGGGGGACGCAAAACTGTTTTTT.

The V and J genes are TRBV6-5 and TRBJ2-1; 9 bases match TRBD2. Germline CDR1 MNHEY, CDR2 SVGAGI. The CDR3 is 16 residues long. V was clipped by 0 bases and J by 4 bases; unmatched bases: 4. CDR3 protein: CASSYSPAGGYNEQFF. CDR3 in DNA: TGTGCCAGCAGTTACTCGCCAGCGGGGGGTTACAATGAGCAGTTCTTC.

The gene calls are TRBV11-2 and TRBJ2-1; D gene ambiguous. This CDR3 is built from 14 residues. The V end was cut by 1 base, the J end by 3 bases, with 7 bases between. Germline V lookup: CDR1 SGHAT, CDR2 FQNNGV. CDR3 region: CASSLGSLYNEQFF. CDR3 in DNA: TGTGCCAGCAGCTTAGGGAGCCTCTACAATGAGCAGTTCTTC. Drawing the rest from reference TRBV11-2 and TRBJ2-1, the complete variable domain is EAGVAQSPRYKIIEKRQSVAFWCNPISGHATLYWYQQILGQGPKLLIQFQNNGVVDDSQLPKDRFSAERLKGVDSTLKIQPAKLEDSAVYLCASSLGSLYNEQFFGPGTRLTVL.

V gene TRBV7-3 combines with J gene TRBJ2-2; 8 bases match TRBD1. V lost 3 bases and J lost 3; bases outside the gene matches: 3. CDR1 and CDR2 from the germline V gene are SGHTA and FQGTGA. CDR3 length equals 15 residues. In DNA form, the CDR3 reads TGTGCCAGCAGCTTCCAGGGGGCCTACACCGGGGAGCTGTTTTTT. Translating gives CASSFQGAYTGELFF.

J is TRBJ2-1 and V is TRBV5-4, with D possibly TRBD2 on 6 matching bases. V was pared by 3 bases and J by 8 bases, with 21 bases between. CDR3 length equals 16 residues. The V gene's germline CDR1 is SGHNT and CDR2 YYREEE (reference sequence). CDR3 loop: CASSSRTKRNTHEQFF. The CDR3, as DNA: TGTGCCAGCAGCTCGAGGACTAAAAGAAACACCCATGAGCAGTTCTTC.

CDR3 loop: CAIGGASGNTIYF. CDR3 nucleotides: TGTGCGATTGGAGGGGCCTCTGGAAACACCATATATTTT. The chain combines TRBV19 with TRBJ1-3, with D tentatively TRBD1 (5 bases). Germline CDR1 LNHDA, CDR2 SQIVND (reference sequence). The length of the CDR3 is 13 residues. The full variable domain, rest sourced from reference TRBV19 and TRBJ1-3, is DGGITQSPKYLFRKEGQNVTLSCEQNLNHDAMYWYRQDPGQGLRLIYYSQIVNDFQKGDIAEGYSVSREKKESFPLTVTSAQKNPTAFYLCAIGGASGNTIYFGEGSWLTVV.

The chain links TRBV6-2 or TRBV6-3 to TRBJ1-2; 8 bases align to TRBD1. This CDR3 contains 14 residues. Germline CDR1 is MNHEY and CDR2 is SVGEGT. Trimming cost V 4 bases and J 7 bases; bases outside gene matches: 8. CDR3 loop: CASSSTGARGGYTF. In nucleotides, the CDR3 is TGTGCCAGCAGTTCGACAGGGGCACGGGGTGGCTACACCTTC.

The CDR3 spells CASSHFPGQGGLYGYTF. In DNA form, the CDR3 reads TGTGCCAGCAGCCATTTCCCGGGACAGGGGGGGCTTTATGGCTACACCTTC. The chain links TRBV3-1 (or the pseudogene TRBV3-2) to TRBJ1-2; 11 positions match TRBD1. CDR3 length: 17 amino acids. Trimming cost V 3 bases and J 5 bases; bases outside gene matches: 11. Germline CDR1 reads LGHDT; CDR2 reads YNNKEL (reference sequence).

The rearrangement uses TRBV9 and TRBJ1-1; TRBD1 aligns across 10 bases. Per the germline V gene, CDR1 is SGDLS and CDR2 is YYNGEE. After removal of 3 bases from V and 6 bases from J, the junction contained 5 bases not matched to a gene. CDR3 length: 14 amino acids. The CDR3 DNA follows: TGTGCCAGCAGCGATAGACAGGGGGCCTCTGAAGCTTTCTTT. As protein: CASSDRQGASEAFF.

The CDR3 reads CATSSAGLYNEQFF. The CDR3 DNA follows: TGTGCCACCAGTAGCGCAGGGCTCTACAATGAGCAGTTCTTC. V gene TRBV24-1 combines with J gene TRBJ2-1; D may be TRBD1 (5 bases). Per the germline V gene, CDR1 is KGHDR and CDR2 is SFDVKD. The CDR3 covers 14 residues. V was clipped by 6 bases and J by 3 bases, with 11 bases between them.

The rearrangement links TRBV6-5 to TRBJ1-5; 7 nucleotides agree with TRBD1. Per the germline V gene, CDR1 is MNHEY and CDR2 is SVGAGI. This CDR3 spans 15 amino acids. The ends lost 7 bases at V and 0 bases at J; junction bases unmatched: 6. This CDR3 reads CASTTRDSSNQPQHF. In DNA form, the CDR3 reads TGTGCCAGCACCACCCGGGACAGTAGCAATCAGCCCCAGCATTTT.